These 8 T cell receptor beta chains were all obtained from the same sample, sequenced in a study of T cells after yellow fever vaccination. TCRdb fed the 5' RACE reads into MiXCR, producing one record per CDR3 protein. Among 300,000 to 400,000 distinct CDR3 sequences, around an eighth were seen once, and the ten largest hold around 3%. The source material was CD4+ T cells sorted from PBMCs, sampled 15 days after the yellow fever booster vaccination. These receptors all stem from a man aged 18-30 years who received the YFV17D yellow fever vaccine.

This clonotype was recorded many times. The chain joins TRBV6-2 or TRBV6-3 to TRBJ1-1, with a weak D call TRBD1 (5 bases). V was clipped by 6 bases and J by 7 bases, with 12 bases between them. This CDR3 has 12 residues. Germline assignment: CDR1 MNHEY and CDR2 SVGEGT. The DNA for the CDR3 is TGTGCCAGCAGCCCCCAGGGTGATGAAGCTTTCTTT. Translated, it gives CASSPQGDEAFF.

The V gene is TRBV5-1, the J gene TRBJ1-2; 11 positions match TRBD1. The CDR3 loop spans 14 amino acids. With 3 bases clipped from V and 7 bases from J, the junction kept 5 bases outside the gene matches. Germline CDR1 is SGHRS and CDR2 is YFSETQ. The CDR3 DNA follows: TGCGCCAGCAGCTCCGGGACAGGGGGGTCTGGCTACACCTTC. It yields the protein CASSSGTGGSGYTF.

V gene TRBV6-5 combines with J gene TRBJ2-1, with 10 nucleotides matching TRBD1. The CDR3 spans 16 residues. The trim removed 4 bases at V and 9 bases at J, leaving 12 bases unmatched. In germline, CDR1 is MNHEY, CDR2 SVGAGI. The CDR3 DNA sequence: TGTGCCAGCAGTTCCTTCTCCGGACAGGGGGTCGTTGAGCAGTTCTTC. This gives the protein CASSSFSGQGVVEQFF.

The rearrangement joins TRBV4-3 to TRBJ1-6; TRBD1 matches at 9 bases. With 5 bases clipped from V and 10 bases from J, the junction kept 12 bases outside the gene matches. Germline values: CDR1 LGHNA, CDR2 YSLEER. CDR3 length equals 16 residues. The CDR3: CASSLGTGQVGSPLHF. The CDR3 DNA follows: TGCGCCAGCAGCTTGGGGACAGGGCAGGTCGGGTCACCCCTCCACTTT.

Many counts were recorded for this clonotype. The CDR3 is CASSVVPGGDTQYF. CDR3 nucleotide sequence: TGTGCCAGCAGCGTAGTCCCCGGGGGGGATACGCAGTATTTT. The chain has TRBV9 and TRBJ2-3, with 7 bases matching TRBD2. This CDR3 is built from 14 residues. Germline V CDR1 and CDR2: SGDLS, YYNGEE. J was trimmed by 6 bases and V by 0 bases; bases with no gene match: 4.

The chain combines TRBV2 with TRBJ2-1; no firm D call. There are 13 residues in the CDR3. Germline lookup yields CDR1 SNHLY and CDR2 FYNNEI. The V end was cut by 2 bases, the J end by 5 bases, with 7 bases between. CDR3 nucleotide sequence: TGTGCCAGCAGTGAACAGGCCAACAATGAGCAGTTCTTC. Its protein is CASSEQANNEQFF.

This clonotype was picked up a small number of times. This chain joins TRBV6-6 and TRBJ1-2, with D unresolved. Trimming stripped 7 bases from V and 4 bases from J, with 10 bases between. Germline values: CDR1 MNHNY, CDR2 SVGAGI (reference sequence). The CDR3 length is 12 residues. This CDR3 reads CASKDGSYGYTF. For the CDR3, the DNA is TGTGCCAGCAAAGACGGCTCCTATGGCTACACCTTC.

The chain joins TRBV12-3 or TRBV12-4 to TRBJ2-3, with unresolved D. V was clipped by 6 bases and J by 1 base, with 14 bases between them. The CDR3 is made up of 15 amino acids. The CDR3 sequence: CASSPRRTGTDTQYF. The CDR3 nucleotides are TGTGCCAGCAGCCCCCGACGGACGGGCACAGATACGCAGTATTTT.